This TCR beta chain is from a study of shared clonotypes between healthy human individuals. Study-level results: In the sorted subsets, rarefaction showed sequencing was incomplete despite large depth.

Note on this clone: What it recognizes is unknown.

Sequenced by immunoSEQ multiplex PCR; TCRdb stores in-frame clones only, minus some. This sample has under 2,000,000 clones; about 95% occur once, and the top ten carry roughly 1%. There are 16 residues in the CDR3. Deletions cut 0 bases from V and 4 bases from J, with 14 bases between. Germline loops: CDR1 MNHNS, CDR2 SASEGT. Naive-designated CD8 cells lacked CD45RO, were positively enriched for CCR7, and omitted terminally differentiated effector memory CD45RA+ cells. V and J are TRBV6-1 and TRBJ2-3; D possibly uses TRBD1 or TRBD2 (5 bases each). This sequence originates from a man younger than 35 in good health. Source material: naive CD8+ T cells sorted from blood. The CDR3 sequence: CASSEAAGIGADTQYF. In DNA form, the CDR3 reads TGTGCCAGCAGTGAAGCGGCCGGGATAGGGGCAGATACGCAGTATTTT.